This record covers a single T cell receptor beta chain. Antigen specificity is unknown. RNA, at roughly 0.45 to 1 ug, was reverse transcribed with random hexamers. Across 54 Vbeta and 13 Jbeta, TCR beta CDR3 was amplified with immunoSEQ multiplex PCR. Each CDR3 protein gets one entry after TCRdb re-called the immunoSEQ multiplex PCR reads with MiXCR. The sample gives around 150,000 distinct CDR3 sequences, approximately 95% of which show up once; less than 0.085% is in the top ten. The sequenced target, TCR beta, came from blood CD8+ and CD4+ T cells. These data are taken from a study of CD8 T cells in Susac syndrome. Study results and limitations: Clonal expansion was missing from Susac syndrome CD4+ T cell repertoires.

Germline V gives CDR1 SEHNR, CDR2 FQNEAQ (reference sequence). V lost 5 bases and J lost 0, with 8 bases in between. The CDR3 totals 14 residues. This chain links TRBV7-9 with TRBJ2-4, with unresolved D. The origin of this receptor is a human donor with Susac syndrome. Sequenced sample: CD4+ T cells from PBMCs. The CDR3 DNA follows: TGTGCCAGCAGCCCAGTGCTAGCCAAAAACATTCAGTACTTC. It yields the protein CASSPVLAKNIQYF.